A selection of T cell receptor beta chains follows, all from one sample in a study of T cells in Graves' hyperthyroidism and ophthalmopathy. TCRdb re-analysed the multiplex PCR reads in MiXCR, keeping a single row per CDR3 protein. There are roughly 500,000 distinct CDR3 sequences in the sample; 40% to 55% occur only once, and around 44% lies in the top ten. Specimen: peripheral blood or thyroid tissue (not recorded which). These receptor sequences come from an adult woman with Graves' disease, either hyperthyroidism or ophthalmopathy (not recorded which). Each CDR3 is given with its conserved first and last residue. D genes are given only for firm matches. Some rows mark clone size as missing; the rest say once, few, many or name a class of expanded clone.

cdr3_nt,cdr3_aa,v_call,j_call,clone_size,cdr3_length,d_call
TGTGCCACCAGCAGTGGATCATATGGCTACACCTTC,CATSSGSYGYTF,TRBV15,TRBJ1-2,many,12,-
TGTGCCAGAGATACTAGCTCAGCGAACACCGGGGAGCTGTTTTTT,CARDTSSANTGELFF,TRBV2,TRBJ2-2,-,15,-
TGCAGTGCTAGAGTCCCTAGCGGACAAGAGACCCAGTACTTC,CSARVPSGQETQYF,TRBV20-1,TRBJ2-5,-,14,TRBD2
TGTGCCAGCAGTTACCCATCCTCGACCGTCCGCTCCTACTCTGGGGCCAACGTCCTGACTTTC,CASSYPSSTVRSYSGANVLTF,TRBV6-6,TRBJ2-6,many,21,-
TGCAGTGCTAGCGCGTCTAGCAATCAGCCCCAGCATTTT,CSASASSNQPQHF,TRBV20-1,TRBJ1-5,-,13,-
TGTGCCACCAGTGAACCAGAGTCCTACAATGAGCAGTTCTTC,CATSEPESYNEQFF,TRBV24-1,TRBJ2-1,few,14,-
TGTGCCATCAGTGACTACGTAGGACGGAACACTGAAGCTTTCTTT,CAISDYVGRNTEAFF,TRBV10-3,TRBJ1-1,-,15,-
TGTGCCAGCAGCTTGAAAGGGGGCGCGGAGACCCAGTACTTC,CASSLKGGAETQYF,TRBV5-4,TRBJ2-5,many,14,TRBD1
TGCGCCAGCAGCCAACCCTACAGGGTAAAGAATGAAAAACTGTTTTTT,CASSQPYRVKNEKLFF,TRBV4-3,TRBJ1-4,-,16,-
TGTGCCACCAGCAGCCCAAGTTGGTCTGGTGGCTACACCTTC,CATSSPSWSGGYTF,TRBV15,TRBJ1-2,-,14,-
TGTGCCAGCAGTGCCAGGACAGGGTATCGTGAGACCCAGTACTTC,CASSARTGYRETQYF,TRBV7-2,TRBJ2-5,-,15,TRBD1
TGCAGCGGGCAGAGGGACAGGGAGACGCCTGAAGCTTTCTTT,CSGQRDRETPEAFF,TRBV29-1,TRBJ1-1,once,14,TRBD1
TGTGCCATCAGTGCCCGGGAGGGATTCACCGGGGAGCTGTTTTTT,CAISAREGFTGELFF,TRBV10-3,TRBJ2-2,many,15,TRBD2
TGTGCCAGCAGCGCCACAGGGCTTGGCTACACCTTC,CASSATGLGYTF,TRBV9,TRBJ1-2,-,12,-
TGTGCCAGTAGTCCGCGGGGCTTTGGAGAGCAGTACTTC,CASSPRGFGEQYF,TRBV19,TRBJ2-7,few,13,-